Sequencing of this TCR beta chain was carried out in a study of T cells in Graves' hyperthyroidism and ophthalmopathy. Amplified regions were TCR beta CDR3 sequences from RNA transcripts. HTBI primers were employed in a first-round RT-PCR of the TCR CDR3. MiXCR, applied by TCRdb to the multiplex PCR reads, yields one record per CDR3 protein. The table shows approximately 420,000 distinct CDR3 sequences, with about 13% occurring only once. This clonotype has a handful of counts. The CDR3 has 15 residues. V lost 3 bases, J lost 7 bases, and 5 bases stayed unmatched. In germline, CDR1 is MRHNA, CDR2 SNTAGT.

The sample comprised blood. This receptor was obtained from a woman between 18 and 29 years old with Graves' hyperthyroidism. V gene TRBV6-4 combines with J gene TRBJ2-2; the match to TRBD2 covers 10 bases. Written as DNA, the CDR3 is TGTGCCAGCAGTGAAACTAGCGGGATCATCGGGGAGCTGTTTTTT. Protein: CASSETSGIIGELFF.